Following are 9 T cell receptor beta chains from one sample sequenced in a study of CD8 T cells in ankylosing spondylitis. Study-level points and caveats: What appeared characteristic of ankylosing spondylitis blood was a TCR beta motif of several highly homologous variants.

These receptors' antigens are unknown. TCRdb re-derived calls from the 5' RACE reads in MiXCR, one entry per CDR3 protein. The sample includes some 85,000 distinct CDR3 sequences, about 9% seen only once; the top ten take 25% to 35%. Sequencing used blood, either unsorted or a sorted T cell fraction (not recorded which). These receptors all come from a male donor with ankylosing spondylitis.

This clonotype occurred many times. The genes are TRBV3-1 and TRBJ1-1, with D perhaps TRBD1 (6 bases). The CDR3 is made up of 15 amino acids. Looked up from germline, CDR1 is LGHDT and CDR2 is YNNKEL (reference sequence). Between the trimmed V and J ends, which lost 4 bases and 4 bases, there was a span of 16 bases. The CDR3 DNA reads TGTGCCAGCAGCCCTCTCTGGGGGCGCAGCACTGAAGCTTTCTTT. Residues: CASSPLWGRSTEAFF.

There are many counts of this clonotype. The chain recombines TRBV27 with TRBJ2-5, with D possibly matching TRBD1 (6 bases). V dropped 6 bases and J dropped 5 bases, with 13 bases sitting between them. The CDR3 sequence is 13 residues long. Germline CDR1 is MNHEY and CDR2 is SMNVEV (reference sequence). The CDR3, as DNA: TGTGCCAGCAGATTCAGGGGCACGGAGACCCAGTACTTC. Translated, it gives CASRFRGTETQYF.

The genes are TRBV19 and TRBJ1-1, with 7 nucleotides matching TRBD1. Germline V gene data show CDR1 as LNHDA and CDR2 as SQIVND (reference sequence). This CDR3 region has 14 residues. V trimming: 1 base; J trimming: 5 bases; junction bases outside the gene matches: 4. The CDR3 DNA follows: TGTGCCAGTAGTATAGGAGGGGGCGGAACTGAAGCTTTCTTT. It encodes CASSIGGGGTEAFF.

This clonotype was detected only a few times. The chain has TRBV5-1 and TRBJ2-2; D ambiguous. The CDR3 sequence is 13 residues long. Germline assignment: CDR1 SGHRS and CDR2 YFSETQ. Trimming left V 5 bases short and J 6 bases short, with 11 bases between. The CDR3 DNA reads as TGCGCCAGCAGTGGCGCGATCGCCGGGGAGCTGTTTTTT. As protein: CASSGAIAGELFF.

The chain combines TRBV7-9 with TRBJ2-2; 12 nucleotides match TRBD1. V dropped 5 bases and J dropped 3; count of bases not matched to a gene: 4. Germline loops: CDR1 SEHNR, CDR2 FQNEAQ (reference sequence). This CDR3 is built from 16 residues. Here the CDR3 reads CASSPGTGGDTGELFF. In DNA form, the CDR3 reads TGTGCCAGCAGCCCCGGGACAGGGGGCGACACCGGGGAGCTGTTTTTT.

The V call is TRBV11-2, the J call TRBJ1-2, with D unresolved. Germline CDR1 is SGHAT and CDR2 is FQNNGV. The V gene lost 4 bases and the J gene lost 8 bases, with 8 bases spanning the gap. CDR3 length: 11 residues. The DNA of the CDR3 is TGTGCCAGCAGCTCGCCTAGGGGCTACACCTTC. It codes for CASSSPRGYTF.

This chain connects TRBV3-1 to TRBJ2-1, with 8 bases identical to TRBD1. V shed 3 bases and J 7 bases; nucleotides not matched to a gene: 8. The CDR3 runs to 15 residues. Germline V gene data show CDR1 as LGHDT and CDR2 as YNNKEL (reference sequence). CDR3 sequence: CASSHSRGPWNEQFF. The CDR3, as DNA: TGTGCCAGCAGCCACAGCAGGGGGCCTTGGAATGAGCAGTTCTTC.

This clonotype was seen repeatedly, ten times or more. The genes are TRBV9 and TRBJ2-5; perhaps TRBD2 as D (6 bases). Per germline, CDR1 SGDLS and CDR2 YYNGEE. V gave up 0 bases and J gave up 5 bases, with 11 bases separating them. The CDR3 totals 14 residues. The CDR3 DNA reads as TGTGCCAGCAGCGTAGCTCGGGGGTCGGAGACCCAGTACTTC. Its protein product is CASSVARGSETQYF.

This clonotype was picked up many times. The chain has TRBV11-3 and TRBJ1-3; D remains ambiguous. Germline V lookup: CDR1 SGHNT, CDR2 YENEEA. This CDR3 contains 14 residues. The ends were cut back, 5 bases at V and 2 bases at J, with 10 bases in the middle. The CDR3 loop is CASSPSPTGNTIYF. DNA of the CDR3: TGTGCCAGCAGCCCCTCCCCAACTGGAAACACCATATATTTT.